This is a list of T cell receptor beta chains from one sample in a study of Tregs in tolerant kidney transplant recipients. Profiled with immunoSEQ multiplex PCR; TCRdb holds only in-frame clones, not every one. The table has under 45,000 clones, nearly 97% seen once. Antigen specificity for these receptors is unknown. Sequencing was performed on Tregs from blood cultured with allogeneic cells. These receptors all come from a human donor in good health. Each CDR3 is given with its conserved first and last residue. D genes are given only for firm matches. The listing skips clone size in some rows; elsewhere it reads once, few, many or a size class.

v_call: TRBV7-2; d_call: -; j_call: TRBJ1-6; clone_size: -; cdr3_aa: CASSLRVTRSSYNSPLHF; cdr3_nt: TGTGCCAGCAGCTTAAGGGTGACTAGGAGCTCCTATAATTCACCCCTCCACTTT
v_call: TRBV7-9; d_call: -; j_call: TRBJ2-3; clone_size: -; cdr3_aa: CASSLELVGGPIKDTQYF; cdr3_nt: TGTGCCAGCAGCTTAGAGCTAGTTGGGGGGCCCATCAAAGATACGCAGTATTTT
v_call: TRBV7-3; d_call: -; j_call: TRBJ2-2; clone_size: -; cdr3_aa: CASSLHYTGELFF; cdr3_nt: TGTGCCAGCAGCCTCCATTACACCGGGGAGCTGTTTTTT
v_call: TRBV21-1; d_call: -; j_call: TRBJ2-4; clone_size: -; cdr3_aa: CASSLRPSGSRSQYF; cdr3_nt: TGTGCCAGCAGCCTCCGGCCTAGCGGGAGTAGGAGTCAGTACTTC
v_call: TRBV6-4; d_call: -; j_call: TRBJ1-2; clone_size: -; cdr3_aa: CASQTAQLYGYTF; cdr3_nt: TGTGCCAGCCAGACAGCCCAACTCTATGGCTACACCTTC
v_call: TRBV30; d_call: TRBD1; j_call: TRBJ2-7; clone_size: -; cdr3_aa: CAWSYTGAGQYF; cdr3_nt: TGTGCCTGGAGTTATACAGGGGCAGGGCAGTACTTC
v_call: TRBV5-5; d_call: TRBD1; j_call: TRBJ2-1; clone_size: -; cdr3_aa: CASSFLRDRGRNEQFF; cdr3_nt: TGTGCCAGCAGCTTTCTCCGAGACAGGGGGCGCAATGAGCAGTTCTTC
v_call: TRBV6-5; d_call: -; j_call: TRBJ1-2; clone_size: -; cdr3_aa: CASSFRTENYGYTF; cdr3_nt: TGTGCCAGCAGTTTCCGGACCGAGAACTATGGCTACACCTTC
v_call: TRBV7-2; d_call: TRBD2; j_call: TRBJ2-3; clone_size: -; cdr3_aa: CASSTRLAGYTDTQYF; cdr3_nt: TGTGCCAGCAGCACCCGACTAGCGGGATACACAGATACGCAGTATTTT
v_call: TRBV5-1; d_call: -; j_call: TRBJ2-3; clone_size: -; cdr3_aa: CASSLDRVPTDTQYF; cdr3_nt: TGCGCCAGCAGCTTGGACAGGGTCCCCACAGATACGCAGTATTTT
v_call: TRBV5-1; d_call: TRBD2; j_call: TRBJ2-5; clone_size: -; cdr3_aa: CASSLLSGQETQYF; cdr3_nt: TGCGCCAGCAGCTTGCTTAGCGGGCAAGAGACCCAGTACTTC
v_call: TRBV7-2; d_call: -; j_call: TRBJ2-7; clone_size: -; cdr3_aa: CASSLGRSSYEQYF; cdr3_nt: TGTGCCAGCAGCTTAGGTCGAAGCTCCTACGAGCAGTACTTC
v_call: TRBV7-6; d_call: TRBD1; j_call: TRBJ2-3; clone_size: -; cdr3_aa: CASSLGQGADTQYF; cdr3_nt: TGTGCCAGCAGCTTAGGACAGGGAGCAGATACGCAGTATTTT
v_call: TRBV18; d_call: -; j_call: TRBJ2-1; clone_size: -; cdr3_aa: CASSPGVGYNEQFF; cdr3_nt: TGTGCCAGCTCACCAGGGGTTGGGTACAATGAGCAGTTCTTC
v_call: TRBV5-3; d_call: TRBD1; j_call: TRBJ1-5; clone_size: -; cdr3_aa: CARSLIEQGVCSNQPQHF; cdr3_nt: TGTGCCAGAAGCTTGATAGAACAGGGGGTCTGTAGCAATCAGCCCCAGCATTTT
v_call: TRBV19; d_call: -; j_call: TRBJ2-7; clone_size: -; cdr3_aa: CASSFQGIYEQYF; cdr3_nt: TGTGCCAGTAGTTTCCAGGGTATCTACGAGCAGTACTTC
v_call: TRBV6-1; d_call: TRBD2; j_call: TRBJ2-1; clone_size: -; cdr3_aa: CASSRRREGSNEQFF; cdr3_nt: TGTGCCAGCAGTCGTCGGCGGGAGGGTTCAAATGAGCAGTTCTTC
v_call: TRBV19; d_call: TRBD1; j_call: TRBJ1-2; clone_size: once; cdr3_aa: CASSTGQGYGYTF; cdr3_nt: TGTGCCAGTAGTACAGGACAGGGTTATGGCTACACCTTC
v_call: TRBV7-3; d_call: TRBD1; j_call: TRBJ1-1; clone_size: once; cdr3_aa: CASSTRGGDTEAFF; cdr3_nt: TGTGCCAGCAGCACCAGGGGGGGAGACACTGAAGCTTTCTTT
v_call: TRBV30; d_call: -; j_call: TRBJ1-2; clone_size: -; cdr3_aa: CAWTTDSNYGYTF; cdr3_nt: TGTGCCTGGACAACGGACAGTAACTATGGCTACACCTTC
v_call: TRBV7-9; d_call: -; j_call: TRBJ1-2; clone_size: -; cdr3_aa: CASSLMAGGYGYTF; cdr3_nt: TGTGCCAGCAGCTTAATGGCAGGCGGATATGGCTACACCTTC
v_call: TRBV7-8; d_call: -; j_call: TRBJ1-6; clone_size: -; cdr3_aa: CASSLRPTNSYNSPLHF; cdr3_nt: TGTGCCAGCAGCTTAAGACCAACGAACTCCTATAATTCACCCCTCCACTTT
v_call: TRBV14; d_call: TRBD1; j_call: TRBJ1-2; clone_size: -; cdr3_aa: CASSQPGQGVFNGYTF; cdr3_nt: TGTGCCAGCAGCCAACCCGGACAGGGGGTGTTTAATGGCTACACCTTC
v_call: TRBV6-4; d_call: -; j_call: TRBJ2-1; clone_size: -; cdr3_aa: CANSGLQGNEQFF; cdr3_nt: TGTGCCAACAGTGGCTTGCAGGGCAATGAGCAGTTCTTC
v_call: TRBV15; d_call: TRBD2; j_call: TRBJ2-3; clone_size: -; cdr3_aa: CATSRTGTSGSWGTDTQYF; cdr3_nt: TGTGCCACCAGCAGAACCGGGACTAGCGGGAGCTGGGGCACAGATACGCAGTATTTT
v_call: TRBV9; d_call: TRBD1; j_call: TRBJ1-1; clone_size: -; cdr3_aa: CASRGGQDLPNTEAFF; cdr3_nt: TGTGCCAGCAGGGGGGGACAGGACTTACCGAACACTGAAGCTTTCTTT
v_call: TRBV27; d_call: -; j_call: TRBJ2-5; clone_size: -; cdr3_aa: CASSGFPGPISVETQYF; cdr3_nt: TGTGCCAGCAGTGGGTTTCCGGGACCAATTTCGGTGGAGACCCAGTACTTC
v_call: TRBV27; d_call: TRBD1; j_call: TRBJ1-1; clone_size: -; cdr3_aa: CASSLDRANTEAFF; cdr3_nt: TGTGCCAGCAGTCTGGACAGGGCGAACACTGAAGCTTTCTTT
v_call: TRBV11-2; d_call: TRBD1; j_call: TRBJ1-5; clone_size: once; cdr3_aa: CASSLGQGEGSNQPQHF; cdr3_nt: TGTGCCAGCAGCCTCGGACAGGGGGAAGGTAGCAATCAGCCCCAGCATTTT